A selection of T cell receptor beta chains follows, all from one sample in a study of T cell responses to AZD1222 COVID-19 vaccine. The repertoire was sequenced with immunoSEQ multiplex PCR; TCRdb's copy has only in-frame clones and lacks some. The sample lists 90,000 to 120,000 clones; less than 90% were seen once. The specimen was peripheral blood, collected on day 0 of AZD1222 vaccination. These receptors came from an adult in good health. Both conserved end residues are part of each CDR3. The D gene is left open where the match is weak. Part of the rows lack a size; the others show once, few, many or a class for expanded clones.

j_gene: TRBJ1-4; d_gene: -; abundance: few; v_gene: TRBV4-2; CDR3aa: CASSQDGSATNEKLFF; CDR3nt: TGTGCCAGCAGCCAAGACGGGTCTGCAACTAATGAAAAACTGTTTTTT
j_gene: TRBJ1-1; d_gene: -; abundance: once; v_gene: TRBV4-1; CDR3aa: CASSQERTLNTEAFF; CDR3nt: TGCGCCAGCAGCCAAGAAAGAACCTTGAACACTGAAGCTTTCTTT
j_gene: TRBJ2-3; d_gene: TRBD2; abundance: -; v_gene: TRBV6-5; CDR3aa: CASSYSGGVGTDTQYF; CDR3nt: TGTGCCAGCAGTTACTCGGGAGGGGTTGGAACAGATACGCAGTATTTT
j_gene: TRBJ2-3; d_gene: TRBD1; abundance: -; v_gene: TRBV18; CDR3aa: CASSQRQGASDTQYF; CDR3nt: TGTGCCAGCTCACAGCGGCAGGGGGCCTCAGATACGCAGTATTTT
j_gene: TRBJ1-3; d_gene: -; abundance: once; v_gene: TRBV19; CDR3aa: CASSIKEDSGNTIYF; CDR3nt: TGTGCCAGTAGTATAAAGGAAGACTCTGGAAACACCATATATTTT
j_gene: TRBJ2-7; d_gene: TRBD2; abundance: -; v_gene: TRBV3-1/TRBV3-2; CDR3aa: CASSQDRGLVYEQYF; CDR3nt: TGTGCCAGCAGCCAAGATCGGGGACTAGTCTACGAGCAGTACTTC
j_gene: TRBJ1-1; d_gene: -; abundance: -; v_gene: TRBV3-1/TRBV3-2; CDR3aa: CASSLQQGGAEAFF; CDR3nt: TGTGCCAGCAGCCTTCAACAGGGTGGTGCTGAAGCTTTCTTT
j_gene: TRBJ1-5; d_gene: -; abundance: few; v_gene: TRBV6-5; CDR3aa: CAVGINQPQHF; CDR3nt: TGTGCTGTGGGAATCAATCAGCCCCAGCATTTT
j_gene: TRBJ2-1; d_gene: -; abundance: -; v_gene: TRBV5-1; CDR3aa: CAIRRGNEQFF; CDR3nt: TGCGCCATCAGACGGGGCAATGAGCAGTTCTTC
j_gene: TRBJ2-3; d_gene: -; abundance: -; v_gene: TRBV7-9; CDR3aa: CASSPQGADTQYF; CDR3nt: TGTGCCAGCAGCCCACAGGGAGCAGATACGCAGTATTTT
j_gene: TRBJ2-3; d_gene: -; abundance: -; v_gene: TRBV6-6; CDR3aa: CASSSRTGDTQYF; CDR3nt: TGTGCCAGCAGTTCTCGGACTGGGGATACGCAGTATTTT
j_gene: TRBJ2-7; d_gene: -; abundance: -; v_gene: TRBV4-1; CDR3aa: CASSHLTEISYEQYF; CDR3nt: TGCGCCAGCAGCCACTTAACCGAGATCTCCTACGAGCAGTACTTC
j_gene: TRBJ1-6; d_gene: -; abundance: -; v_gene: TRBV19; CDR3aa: CASTGGLNGNSPLHF; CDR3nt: TGTGCCAGTACTGGAGGGTTGAATGGAAATTCACCCCTCCACTTT
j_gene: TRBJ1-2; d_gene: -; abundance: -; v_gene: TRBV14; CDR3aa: CASSPTQRANYGYTF; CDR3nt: TGTGCCAGCAGCCCTACACAGAGAGCTAACTATGGCTACACCTTC
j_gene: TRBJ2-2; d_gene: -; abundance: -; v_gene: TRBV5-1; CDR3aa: CASSSSGGMNTGELFF; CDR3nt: TGCGCCAGCAGCTCCTCAGGAGGAATGAACACCGGGGAGCTGTTTTTT
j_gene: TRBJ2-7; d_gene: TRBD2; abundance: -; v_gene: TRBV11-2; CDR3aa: CASSLGGTSGYEQYF; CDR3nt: TGTGCCAGCAGCTTAGGGGGGACTAGCGGTTACGAGCAGTACTTC
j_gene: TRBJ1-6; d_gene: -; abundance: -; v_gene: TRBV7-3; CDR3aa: CASSLGEGNSPLHF; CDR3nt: TGTGCCAGCAGCTTAGGGGAGGGTAATTCACCCCTCCACTTT
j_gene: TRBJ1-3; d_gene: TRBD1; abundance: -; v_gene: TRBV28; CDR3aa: CASRTSTGDGNTIYF; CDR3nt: TGTGCCAGCAGAACCTCGACAGGGGATGGAAACACCATATATTTT
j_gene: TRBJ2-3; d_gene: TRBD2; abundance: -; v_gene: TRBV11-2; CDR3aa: CASSFLAGVSTDTQYF; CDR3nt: TGTGCCAGCAGCTTTCTAGCGGGGGTAAGCACAGATACGCAGTATTTT
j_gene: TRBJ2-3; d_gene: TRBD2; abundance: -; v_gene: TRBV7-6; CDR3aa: CASSANLGLGSDTQYF; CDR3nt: TGTGCCAGCAGCGCAAACCTTGGACTAGGGTCAGATACGCAGTATTTT
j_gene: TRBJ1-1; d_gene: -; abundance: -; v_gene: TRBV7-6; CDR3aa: CASSSRGRLPVTEAFF; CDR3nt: TGTGCCAGCAGCTCCAGGGGACGGTTACCTGTTACTGAAGCTTTCTTT
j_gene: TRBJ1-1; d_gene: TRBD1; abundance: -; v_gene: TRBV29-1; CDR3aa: CSVNRGNTEAFF; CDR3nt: TGCAGCGTGAACAGGGGGAACACTGAAGCTTTCTTT
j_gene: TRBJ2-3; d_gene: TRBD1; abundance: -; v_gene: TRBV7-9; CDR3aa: CASSLTGTVTDTQYF; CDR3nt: TGTGCCAGCAGCTTGACCGGGACAGTAACAGATACGCAGTATTTT
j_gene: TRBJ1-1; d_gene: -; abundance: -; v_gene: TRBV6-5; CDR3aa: CASSYSLGVGNTEAFF; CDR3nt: TGTGCCAGCAGTTACTCATTAGGGGTGGGGAACACTGAAGCTTTCTTT
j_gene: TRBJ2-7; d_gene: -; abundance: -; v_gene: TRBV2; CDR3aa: CASSEAGTSEQYF; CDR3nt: TGTGCCAGCAGTGAAGCTGGCACTAGCGAGCAGTACTTC
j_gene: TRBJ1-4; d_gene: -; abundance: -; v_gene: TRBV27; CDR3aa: CASSLLGGHEKLFF; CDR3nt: TGTGCCAGCAGTTTGTTGGGGGGTCATGAAAAACTGTTTTTT
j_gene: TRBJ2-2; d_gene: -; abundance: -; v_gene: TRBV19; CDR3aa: CASTVRGELGTGELFF; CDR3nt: TGTGCCAGTACCGTCCGGGGCGAGTTGGGCACCGGGGAGCTGTTTTTT
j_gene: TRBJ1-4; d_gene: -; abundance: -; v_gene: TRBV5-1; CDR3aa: CASSSGRYEKLFF; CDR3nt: TGCGCCAGCAGCTCCGGGCGGTATGAAAAACTGTTTTTT
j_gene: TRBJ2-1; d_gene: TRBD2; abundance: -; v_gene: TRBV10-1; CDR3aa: CASSESKGLAGGPEQFF; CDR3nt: TGCGCCAGCAGTGAGTCGAAGGGACTAGCGGGAGGGCCGGAGCAGTTCTTC
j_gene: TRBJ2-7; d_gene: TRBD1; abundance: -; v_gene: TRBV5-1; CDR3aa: CASRPFPGQGPYEQYF; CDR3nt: TGCGCCAGCAGGCCTTTTCCGGGACAGGGGCCCTACGAGCAGTACTTC
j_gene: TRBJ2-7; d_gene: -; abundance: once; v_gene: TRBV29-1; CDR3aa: CSVEVGLRYEQYF; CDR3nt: TGCAGCGTTGAAGTCGGACTGCGATACGAGCAGTACTTC
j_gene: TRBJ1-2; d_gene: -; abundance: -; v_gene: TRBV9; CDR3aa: CASSATTPGVAGEGYTF; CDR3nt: TGTGCCAGCAGCGCCACAACTCCGGGGGTCGCAGGGGAAGGCTACACCTTC
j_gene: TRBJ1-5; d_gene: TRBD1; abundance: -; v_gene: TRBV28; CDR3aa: CASSASGTALYSNQPQHF; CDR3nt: TGTGCCAGCAGTGCATCGGGGACAGCCCTATATAGCAATCAGCCCCAGCATTTT
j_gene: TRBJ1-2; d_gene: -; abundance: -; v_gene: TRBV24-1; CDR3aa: CATSDRNTFYGYTF; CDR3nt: TGTGCCACCAGTGATCGTAACACCTTCTATGGCTACACCTTC
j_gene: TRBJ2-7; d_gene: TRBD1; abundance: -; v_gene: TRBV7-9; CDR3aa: CASSLLRDSPYEQYF; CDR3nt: TGTGCCAGCAGCCTACTCCGGGACAGTCCCTACGAGCAGTACTTC
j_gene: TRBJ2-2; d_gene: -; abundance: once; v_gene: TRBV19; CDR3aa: CASFFSGIDTGELFF; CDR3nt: TGTGCCAGCTTCTTTTCGGGGATCGACACCGGGGAGCTGTTTTTT
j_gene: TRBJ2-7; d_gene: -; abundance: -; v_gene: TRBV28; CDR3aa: CASSSGSSYEQYF; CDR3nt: TGTGCCAGCAGTTCCGGGAGCTCCTACGAGCAGTACTTC
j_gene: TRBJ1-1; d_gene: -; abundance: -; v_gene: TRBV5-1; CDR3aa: CASSSGRMNTEAFF; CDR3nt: TGCGCCAGCAGCTCGGGACGGATGAACACTGAAGCTTTCTTT
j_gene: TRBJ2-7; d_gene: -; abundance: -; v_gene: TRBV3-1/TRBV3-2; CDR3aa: CASSQDRGQKQYF; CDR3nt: TGTGCCAGCAGCCAAGATAGGGGACAAAAGCAGTACTTC
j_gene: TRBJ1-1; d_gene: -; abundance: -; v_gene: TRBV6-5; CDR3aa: CASSYPMNTEAFF; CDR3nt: TGTGCCAGCAGTTACCCCATGAACACTGAAGCTTTCTTT
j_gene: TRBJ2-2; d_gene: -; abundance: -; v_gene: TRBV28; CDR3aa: CASRPGGDTGELFF; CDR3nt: TGTGCCAGTAGGCCCGGAGGGGACACCGGGGAGCTGTTTTTT
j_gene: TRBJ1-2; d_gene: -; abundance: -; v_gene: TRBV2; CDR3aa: CASRAGDYGYTF; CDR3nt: TGTGCCAGCAGGGCCGGCGACTATGGCTACACCTTC
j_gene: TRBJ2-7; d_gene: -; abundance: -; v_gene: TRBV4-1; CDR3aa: CASSQDHGDPGYEQYF; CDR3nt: TGCGCCAGCAGCCAAGATCATGGGGACCCCGGCTACGAGCAGTACTTC
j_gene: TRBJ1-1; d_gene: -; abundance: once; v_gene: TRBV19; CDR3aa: CASSIEGGQPEAFF; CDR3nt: TGTGCCAGTAGCATCGAGGGTGGGCAGCCTGAAGCTTTCTTT
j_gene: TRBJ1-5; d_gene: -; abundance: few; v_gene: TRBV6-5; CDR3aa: CASRDNGNQPQHF; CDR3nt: TGTGCCAGCAGGGACAATGGCAATCAGCCCCAGCATTTT
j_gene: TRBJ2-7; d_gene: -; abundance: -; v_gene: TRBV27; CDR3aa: CASSSARAGEQYF; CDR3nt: TGTGCCAGCAGTTCAGCCAGGGCGGGAGAGCAGTACTTC
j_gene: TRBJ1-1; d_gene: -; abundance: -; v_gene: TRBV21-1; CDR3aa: CASSKATVEMNTEAFF; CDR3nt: TGTGCCAGCAGCAAAGCGACAGTTGAAATGAACACTGAAGCTTTCTTT
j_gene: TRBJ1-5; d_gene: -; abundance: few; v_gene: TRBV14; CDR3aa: CASSIQPNQPQHF; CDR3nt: TGTGCCAGCAGTATTCAGCCCAATCAGCCCCAGCATTTT
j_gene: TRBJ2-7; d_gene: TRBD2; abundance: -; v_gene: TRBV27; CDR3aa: CASSQTSGTYEQYF; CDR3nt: TGTGCCAGCAGTCAGACTAGCGGGACGTACGAGCAGTACTTC
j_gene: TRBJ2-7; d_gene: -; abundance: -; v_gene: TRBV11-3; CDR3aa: CASSQAADYEQYF; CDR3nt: TGTGCCAGCAGCCAAGCGGCCGACTACGAGCAGTACTTC
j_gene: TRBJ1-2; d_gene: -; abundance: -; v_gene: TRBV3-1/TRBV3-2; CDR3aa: CASSQGGGYTF; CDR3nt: TGTGCCAGCAGCCAAGGAGGGGGCTACACCTTC
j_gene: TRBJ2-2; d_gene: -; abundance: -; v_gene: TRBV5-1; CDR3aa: CASGDLVAGELFF; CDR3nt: TGCGCCAGCGGGGATTTGGTGGCCGGGGAGCTGTTTTTT